Following are 18 T cell receptor beta chains from one sample sequenced in a study of OX40 agonist ivuxolimab in advanced cancers. Method: immunoSEQ multiplex PCR; TCRdb's copy keeps in-frame clones and lacks some. The data contain 70,000 to 90,000 clones, 84% of them singletons. The specimen comprised CD4+ or CD8+ T cells sorted from blood, sampled in a trial of the OX40 agonist ivuxolimab. Receptor source: an adult with an advanced solid tumor such as melanoma, head and neck, liver or kidney cancer.

The CDR3 is CASSYQGTGYTF. CDR3 nucleotide sequence: TGTGCCAGCAGCTATCAGGGGACCGGCTACACCTTC. The rearrangement links TRBV13 to TRBJ1-2, with D possibly TRBD1 on 6 matching bases. The germline gives CDR1 PRHDT, CDR2 FYEKMQ (reference sequence). The CDR3 length is 12 residues. V was shortened by 4 bases and J by 8 bases, with 11 bases between the two germline ends.

The genes are TRBV27 and TRBJ2-1; D may be TRBD1 (5 bases). Germline CDR1 MNHEY, CDR2 SMNVEV (reference sequence). This CDR3 has 14 amino acids. Trimming left V 2 bases short and J 4 bases short, with 9 bases between. CDR3 in amino acids: CASSLGASYNEQFF. DNA of the CDR3: TGTGCCAGCAGTTTAGGGGCATCGTACAATGAGCAGTTCTTC.

This clone is a singleton in its sample. The chain joins TRBV18 to TRBJ2-5; 10 nucleotides agree with TRBD2. Losses at the gene ends were 4 bases for V and 2 bases for J; bases not matched to a gene: 4. The CDR3 extends over 15 amino acids. Germline CDR1 is KGHSH and CDR2 is LQKENI. The chain's CDR3 is CASSLAGGKQETQYF. CDR3 DNA sequence: TGTGCCAGCTCACTAGCGGGGGGAAAACAAGAGACCCAGTACTTC.

This rearrangement joins TRBV29-1 to TRBJ2-3; 8 bases line up with TRBD2. Germline assignment: CDR1 SQVTM and CDR2 ANQGSEA. The trim removed 8 bases at V and 8 bases at J, leaving 12 bases unmatched. The CDR3 totals 13 residues. CDR3 region: CSTLSGGQGTQYF. CDR3 sequence (DNA): TGCAGCACCCTTTCGGGGGGGCAAGGTACGCAGTATTTT.

The rearrangement joins TRBV4-1 to TRBJ2-2, with 8 bases identical to TRBD1. The CDR3 spans 17 residues. The ends lost 0 bases at V and 4 bases at J; junction bases unmatched: 7. Germline CDR1 is MGHRA and CDR2 is YSYEKL. The DNA of the CDR3 is TGCGCCAGCAGCCAAGAAGGGCAGGGGGCTGGCACCGGGGAGCTGTTTTTT. Translating gives CASSQEGQGAGTGELFF.

This chain uses TRBV6-4 with TRBJ2-3, with D possibly being TRBD2 (6 bases). V dropped 5 bases and J dropped 0 bases, with 15 bases sitting between them. The CDR3 spans 16 residues. The germline gives CDR1 MRHNA, CDR2 SNTAGT. The CDR3 DNA reads TGTGCCAGCAGTAAATCGGACTACTCTAGCACAGATACGCAGTATTTT. Translated: CASSKSDYSSTDTQYF.

This clone appeared a few times. The genes are TRBV4-2 and TRBJ1-5; the D is unclear. The germline V gene encodes CDR1 LGHNA and CDR2 YNFKEQ. With 5 bases removed from V and 0 bases from J, the gap between germline ends came to 11 bases. The CDR3 is made up of 15 amino acids. The CDR3 DNA is TGTGCCAGCAGCTTACAACCTTATAGCAATCAGCCCCAGCATTTT. Translating gives CASSLQPYSNQPQHF.

This clone was seen a few times. V usage is TRBV30 and J usage is TRBJ2-2, with 8 nucleotides matching TRBD1. Germline CDR1 and CDR2: GTSNPN and SVGIG (reference sequence). With 2 bases clipped from V and 8 bases from J, the junction kept 4 bases outside the gene matches. CDR3 length equals 13 residues. CDR3 amino acids: CAWSRQGLGELFF. The CDR3 nucleotides read TGTGCCTGGAGTCGACAGGGGTTGGGGGAGCTGTTTTTT.

The chain couples TRBV11-3 to TRBJ2-5, with TRBD1 matching 9 bases. Per germline, CDR1 SGHNT and CDR2 YENEEA. Germline trimming cut 5 bases from V and 4 bases from J; bases unmatched to any gene: 11. This CDR3 is built from 16 residues. Here the CDR3 reads CASSLSTGGIGETQYF. In DNA form, the CDR3 reads TGTGCCAGCAGCCTCTCGACAGGGGGGATAGGAGAGACCCAGTACTTC.

V is TRBV19 and J is TRBJ2-2, with D possibly TRBD1 on 6 matching bases. The V gene's germline CDR1 is LNHDA and CDR2 SQIVND (reference sequence). The V end lost 4 bases, the J end lost 2 bases, and 17 bases lay between the germline ends. The CDR3 is 17 amino acids. The DNA of the CDR3 is TGTGCCAGTAGTACGCTTTGGGGGACATCCAACACCGGGGAGCTGTTTTTT. This gives the protein CASSTLWGTSNTGELFF.

The V call is TRBV2, the J call TRBJ1-5; 8 positions match TRBD1. The trim removed 6 bases at V and 5 bases at J, leaving 3 bases unmatched. The CDR3 has 13 amino acids. In germline, CDR1 is SNHLY, CDR2 FYNNEI. The CDR3, as DNA: TGTGCCAGCAGGGACAGGGAAGATCAGCCCCAGCATTTT. It translates to CASRDREDQPQHF.

The CDR3 DNA follows: TGTGCCAGCAGCCCGGAGAACACCGGGGAGCTGTTTTTT. Protein product: CASSPENTGELFF. This rearrangement joins TRBV7-9 to TRBJ2-2; no clear D. Germline V gene sequence: CDR1 SEHNR, CDR2 FQNEAQ (reference sequence). CDR3 size: 13 residues. V lost 5 bases and J lost 1, with 5 bases in between.

This chain uses TRBV5-1 with TRBJ2-3; D unclear. The V gene's germline CDR1 is SGHRS and CDR2 YFSETQ. This CDR3 comprises 14 residues. The ends were cut back, 4 bases at V and 3 bases at J, with 12 bases in the middle. The CDR3 DNA reads TGCGCCAGCAGCATCTACCCCGGGACAGATACGCAGTATTTT. Translating it yields CASSIYPGTDTQYF.

This clone was counted only a few times. The rearrangement uses TRBV7-2 and TRBJ1-2; weak D call: TRBD1 (5 bases). Trimming took 1 base from V and 7 from J, leaving 10 bases between them. Germline CDR1 SGHTA, CDR2 FQGNSA. The CDR3 contains 13 residues. The CDR3 reads CASSLVRGGGYTF. CDR3 DNA: TGTGCCAGCAGCTTAGTAAGGGGCGGTGGCTACACCTTC.

DNA for the CDR3: TGCGCCAGTTTGGAGCAGGGGGCTAGCAATGAGCAGTTCTTC. It is translated as CASLEQGASNEQFF. The chain is built from TRBV5-1 and TRBJ2-1; TRBD1 matches 8 bases. The J segment lost 6 bases and the V segment lost 8 bases, leaving 10 bases of the junction unmatched. Germline CDR1 reads SGHRS; CDR2 reads YFSETQ. The CDR3 has 14 residues.

The chain joins TRBV10-3 to TRBJ2-7, with 9 bases identical to TRBD1. The germline gives CDR1 ENHRY, CDR2 SYGVKD. The CDR3 runs to 17 residues. V lost 6 bases, J lost 3 bases, and 15 bases stayed unmatched. The CDR3 DNA reads TGTGCCATCAGGAGCGGACAGGGGTCGTTGAGGCGCTACGAGCAGTACTTC. It specifies CAIRSGQGSLRRYEQYF.

The J gene is TRBJ1-4, the V gene TRBV11-2, with unresolved D. With 1 base removed from V and 5 bases from J, the gap between germline ends came to 14 bases. The germline V gene encodes CDR1 SGHAT and CDR2 FQNNGV. This CDR3 contains 16 residues. The CDR3 DNA sequence: TGTGCCAGCAGCTTAGTACGTCTTAATGCGAATGAAAAACTGTTTTTT. It codes for CASSLVRLNANEKLFF.

This clone showed up just a few times. The V and J genes are TRBV9 and TRBJ2-7; D unresolved. This CDR3 is built from 14 residues. Germline lookup yields CDR1 SGDLS and CDR2 YYNGEE. V lost 4 bases to trimming and J lost 0 bases, with 11 bases between them. This CDR3 is CASSPRLFSYEQYF. The CDR3 nucleotides are TGTGCCAGCAGCCCCAGACTCTTCTCCTACGAGCAGTACTTC. Drawing the rest from reference TRBV9 and TRBJ2-7, the complete variable domain is DSGVTQTPKHLITATGQRVTLRCSPRSGDLSVYWYQQSLDQGLQFLIQYYNGEERAKGNILERFSAQQFPDLHSELNLSSLELGDSALYFCASSPRLFSYEQYFGPGTRLTVT.